This T cell receptor beta chain was captured by sequencing in a study of blood T cell repertoires in COVID-19. Study-wide context: PBMCs, B-cell-depleted T cells, or T cells provided the cDNA or gDNA that made up the material.

Assay: immunoSEQ multiplex PCR; the TCRdb copy retains only in-frame clones and omits some. The sample records fewer than 500,000 clones, 75% to 90% being singletons. J gave up 7 bases and V 5 bases, and 5 bases lay outside the gene matches. The CDR3 extends over 15 amino acids. Germline V CDR1 and CDR2: SGHVS, FQNEAQ. The chain joins TRBV7-8 to TRBJ1-6; 10 bases are shared with TRBD1. The specimen was peripheral blood. The sequence derives from a woman in her thirties with acute or convalescent COVID-19. The CDR3 here is CASSGRTGGNSPLHF. CDR3 in DNA: TGTGCCAGCAGCGGTCGGACAGGGGGGAATTCACCCCTCCACTTT.